This T cell receptor (beta chain) comes out of a study of OX40 agonist ivuxolimab in advanced cancers. This CDR3 spans 15 amino acids. V shed 5 bases and J shed 0 bases, with 11 bases lying between them. Germline values: CDR1 MNHEY, CDR2 SMNVEV (reference sequence). Produced via immunoSEQ multiplex PCR; TCRdb's table is partial and in-frame only. The repertoire holds about 54,000 clones, with around 89% as singletons. Worth noting for this clone: This sample also contains other DNA sequences that code for the same CDR3.

The V gene is TRBV27, the J gene TRBJ1-5; no definite D call. This sequence originates from an adult with an advanced solid tumor such as melanoma, head and neck, liver or kidney cancer. The sample in question was CD4+ or CD8+ T cells sorted from blood, obtained in a trial of the OX40 agonist ivuxolimab. For the CDR3, the DNA is TGTGCCAGCAGTCTAGGAGGGTATAGCAATCAGCCCCAGCATTTT. It yields the protein CASSLGGYSNQPQHF.